The 31 T cell receptor beta chains below were found in one sample sequenced in a study of T cell responses to AZD1222 COVID-19 vaccine. The repertoire was sequenced with immunoSEQ multiplex PCR; TCRdb's copy has only in-frame clones and lacks some. This table has 100,000 to 150,000 clones, approximately 92% appearing once. The material sequenced was peripheral blood, taken 28 days after the second dose of the MenACWY control vaccine. These receptor sequences come from an adult who received the MenACWY meningococcal vaccine as a control.

The rearrangement uses TRBV28 and TRBJ1-4; TRBD1 agrees at 8 bases. The CDR3 length is 16 residues. V dropped 2 bases and J dropped 7; count of bases not matched to a gene: 9. CDR1 MDHEN and CDR2 SYDVKM come from the germline V gene. The CDR3 reads CASSLLAGGLLEKLFF. Written as DNA, the CDR3 is TGTGCCAGCAGTTTACTGGCAGGGGGCTTACTTGAAAAACTGTTTTTT.

This rearrangement joins TRBV3-1 (or the pseudogene TRBV3-2) to TRBJ2-6; TRBD1 aligns across 12 bases. V shed 4 bases, J shed 2 bases, and the junction held 3 bases outside the gene matches. CDR3 size: 17 residues. Germline V gives CDR1 LGHDT, CDR2 YNNKEL (reference sequence). CDR3 residues: CASSPRDRGPGANVLTF. For the CDR3, the DNA is TGTGCCAGCAGCCCCCGGGACAGGGGGCCTGGGGCCAACGTCCTGACTTTC.

This rearrangement joins TRBV5-5 to TRBJ2-1, with D perhaps given as TRBD1 or TRBD2 (5 bases each). Germline V gene data show CDR1 as SGHKS and CDR2 as YYEKEE (reference sequence). CDR3 length equals 12 residues. V shed 4 bases and J shed 8 bases, with 10 bases lying between them. The CDR3 spells CASSKRGYEQFF. The CDR3 DNA reads TGTGCCAGCAGCAAGAGGGGTTATGAGCAGTTCTTC.

The chain recombines TRBV10-3 with TRBJ2-1, with D maybe TRBD1 (6 bases). The germline V gene encodes CDR1 ENHRY and CDR2 SYGVKD. This CDR3 is built from 15 residues. V was pared by 6 bases and J by 3 bases, with 15 bases between. CDR3 in DNA: TGTGCCATCAGCCAACAGGGAGAGGGCTACAATGAGCAGTTCTTC. Residues: CAISQQGEGYNEQFF.

This chain joins TRBV2 and TRBJ2-5; TRBD1 or TRBD2 may be the D gene (6 bases each). Germline CDR1 reads SNHLY; CDR2 reads FYNNEI. This CDR3 contains 15 residues. The V gene lost 2 bases and the J gene lost 5 bases, with 15 bases spanning the gap. The CDR3 DNA reads as TGTGCCAGCAGTGAAATTTGGGGGGCTCAGGAGACCCAGTACTTC. It encodes CASSEIWGAQETQYF. The variable domain in full, completed from reference TRBV2 and TRBJ2-5, reads EPEVTQTPSHQVTQMGQEVILRCVPISNHLYFYWYRQILGQKVEFLVSFYNNEISEKSEIFDDQFSVERPDGSNFTLKIRSTKLEDSAMYFCASSEIWGAQETQYFGPGTRLLVL.

DNA for the CDR3: TGTGCCAGCAGTCCGATTAGGGGGGGCGCGGAGACCCAGTACTTC. It translates to CASSPIRGGAETQYF. The chain joins TRBV28 to TRBJ2-5; TRBD2 is a possible D gene (7 bases). This CDR3 has 15 amino acids. CDR1 is MDHEN, CDR2 SYDVKM, per germline. Trimming pared 5 bases from V and 5 bases from J, leaving 18 bases between.

In regard to this clone: At one of its ends the junction is not consistent with the germline gene, which may arise from a read error. The chain combines TRBV5-1 with TRBJ1-4; no definite D call. From germline, CDR1 is SGHRS and CDR2 YFSETQ. The CDR3 loop spans 14 amino acids. The CDR3 region is CASSGSATNEKLFF. CDR3 bases: TGCGCCAGCAGCGGCAGCGCAACCAATGAAAAACTGTTTTTT.

V and J are TRBV12-3 or TRBV12-4 and TRBJ1-1; 8 bases fit TRBD1. The length of the CDR3 is 11 residues. J lost 10 bases, V lost 6 bases, and 4 bases had no gene match. The CDR3 nucleotides are TGTGCCAGCAGCGCAGGGGGCGCAGCTTTCTTT. This codes for CASSAGGAAFF.

This clone occurred once. V gene TRBV7-8 combines with J gene TRBJ2-1, with TRBD1 matching over 8 bases. CDR1 is SGHVS, CDR2 FQNEAQ, per germline. The CDR3 totals 15 residues. V was pared by 4 bases and J by 5 bases, with 7 bases of the junction left unmatched. The CDR3 region has the DNA TGTGCCAGCAGCTCCCGGACAGGGCAGCACAATGAGCAGTTCTTC. This gives the protein CASSSRTGQHNEQFF.

The chain links TRBV2 to TRBJ2-1; D might be TRBD1 or TRBD2, each matching 5 bases. Germline V gives CDR1 SNHLY, CDR2 FYNNEI. The CDR3 spans 12 residues. V was shortened by 5 bases and J by 5 bases, with 7 bases between the two germline ends. The CDR3 loop is CASSRDHNEQFF. CDR3 bases: TGTGCCAGCAGTAGGGACCACAATGAGCAGTTCTTC.

Of note for this clone: A read error may account for a junction end that differs from germline. The chain uses TRBV29-1 and TRBJ2-5; 9 bases are a match to TRBD2. CDR3 length: 18 residues. CDR1 and CDR2 from the germline V gene are SQVTM and ANQGSEA. DNA for the CDR3: TGCAGCGTGGAAGGTTTCTCTGGGCTAGCGGGGTCGGAAGAGACCCAGTACTTC. Its protein is CSVEGFSGLAGSEETQYF.

This chain links TRBV19 with TRBJ2-1, with TRBD1 identical over 8 bases. V gave up 3 bases and J gave up 6 bases; unmatched junction bases: 4. The CDR3 loop spans 14 amino acids. CDR1 and CDR2 (germline): LNHDA, SQIVND (reference sequence). The CDR3 coding sequence is TGTGCCAGTAGTATGGATACAGGGGGCAATGAGCAGTTCTTC. Translated: CASSMDTGGNEQFF.

This rearrangement joins TRBV7-9 to TRBJ2-5; 7 bases align to TRBD2. Looked up from germline, CDR1 is SEHNR and CDR2 is FQNEAQ (reference sequence). The CDR3 totals 14 residues. V shed 6 bases, J shed 0 bases, and the junction held 4 bases outside the gene matches. This CDR3 reads CASRRREYQETQYF. Written as DNA, the CDR3 is TGTGCCAGCAGACGGCGGGAGTACCAAGAGACCCAGTACTTC.

The chain links TRBV27 to TRBJ2-3; D is ambiguous. Germline values: CDR1 MNHEY, CDR2 SMNVEV (reference sequence). With 5 bases removed from V and 2 bases from J, the gap between germline ends came to 11 bases. This CDR3 comprises 14 residues. The chain's CDR3 is CASSLTVPTDTQYF. In nucleotides, the CDR3 is TGTGCCAGCAGTCTTACAGTTCCCACAGATACGCAGTATTTT.

The chain joins TRBV3-1 (or the pseudogene TRBV3-2) to TRBJ2-5; 8 nucleotides match TRBD2. Germline V gene data show CDR1 as LGHDT and CDR2 as YNNKEL (reference sequence). The J segment lost 4 bases and the V segment lost 6 bases, leaving 10 bases of the junction unmatched. The CDR3 extends over 15 amino acids. For the CDR3, the DNA is TGTGCCAGCAGTAGAGGGGTAGCGGGGTTAGAGACCCAGTACTTC. This gives the protein CASSRGVAGLETQYF.

This chain joins TRBV7-8 and TRBJ1-5; D gene unclear. The CDR3 has 14 amino acids. The V gene's germline CDR1 is SGHVS and CDR2 FQNEAQ. V shed 2 bases and J shed 4 bases, with 9 bases lying between them. CDR3 DNA sequence: TGTGCCAGCAGCTTACTACAGCCGAATCAGCCCCAGCATTTT. This gives the protein CASSLLQPNQPQHF.

The chain carries TRBV2 and TRBJ2-7; D is possibly TRBD1 (5 bases). CDR1 SNHLY and CDR2 FYNNEI come from the germline V gene. The V end lost 2 bases, the J end lost 0 bases, and 8 bases lay between the germline ends. This CDR3 contains 14 residues. The chain's CDR3 is CASSERGSSYEQYV. DNA for the CDR3: TGTGCCAGCAGTGAAAGGGGCAGCTCCTACGAGCAGTACGTC.

The V gene is TRBV28, the J gene TRBJ2-3; 11 bases are shared with TRBD2. The trim removed 10 bases at V and 5 bases at J, leaving 14 bases unmatched. CDR1 and CDR2 from the germline V gene are MDHEN and SYDVKM. This CDR3 region has 16 residues. The CDR3 nucleotides are TGTGCCACCCAGACAGTAGCGGGGGGGCCGGGAGATACGCAGTATTTT. It encodes CATQTVAGGPGDTQYF.

The chain employs TRBV7-8 and TRBJ1-3; TRBD1 is a possible D gene (6 bases). Trimming pared 2 bases from V and 3 bases from J, leaving 20 bases between. The CDR3 covers 18 residues. The germline CDR1 and CDR2 sequences are SGHVS and FQNEAQ. Written as DNA, the CDR3 is TGTGCCAGCAGCTTAACCGGCAGGGGCCGTCCAGGTGGAAACACCATATATTTT. It codes for CASSLTGRGRPGGNTIYF.

V usage is TRBV29-1 and J usage is TRBJ2-7, with D unresolved. V was shortened by 5 bases and J by 2 bases, with 13 bases between the two germline ends. The germline gives CDR1 SQVTM, CDR2 ANQGSEA. The CDR3 is made up of 13 amino acids. CDR3 amino acids: CSVYDTSAYEQYF. CDR3 bases: TGCAGCGTTTACGACACCTCTGCCTACGAGCAGTACTTC.

The rearrangement joins TRBV7-7 to TRBJ2-1; 7 positions match TRBD2. V gave up 3 bases and J gave up 11 bases; unmatched junction bases: 7. Germline V CDR1 and CDR2: SSHAT, FNYEAQ (reference sequence). The CDR3 consists of 13 residues. The CDR3 region is CASSFAGLTKQFF. The CDR3 DNA sequence: TGTGCCAGCAGCTTCGCGGGACTAACCAAGCAGTTCTTC. Looking up the rest from reference TRBV7-7 and TRBJ2-1 gives the full variable domain: GAGVSQSPRYKVTKRGQDVTLRCDPISSHATLYWYQQALGQGPEFLTYFNYEAQPDKSGLPSDRFSAERPEGSISTLTIQRTEQRDSAMYRCASSFAGLTKQFFGPGTRLTVL.

The chain joins TRBV9 to TRBJ2-7; possibly TRBD1 or TRBD2 for D (5 bases each). Germline V gives CDR1 SGDLS, CDR2 YYNGEE. The CDR3 runs 14 residues. V was trimmed by 4 bases and J by 2 bases, leaving 13 bases between them. As DNA, the CDR3 is TGTGCCAGCAGCCCGAGGGCAGGGACCTACGAGCAGTACTTC. This codes for CASSPRAGTYEQYF.

This clone showed up just once. J is TRBJ2-7 and V is TRBV7-8, with D hard to call. The CDR3 totals 15 residues. V was shortened by 0 bases and J by 0 bases, with 9 bases between the two germline ends. The germline gives CDR1 SGHVS, CDR2 FQNEAQ. For the CDR3, the DNA is TGTGCCAGCAGCTTAGCTCCAGGACCCTCCTACGAGCAGTACTTC. Residues: CASSLAPGPSYEQYF.

This clone was seen only a few times. The chain combines TRBV27 with TRBJ2-7; D not certain. CDR3 length: 13 amino acids. Trimming cost V 5 bases and J 0 bases, with 8 bases left between them. In germline, CDR1 is MNHEY, CDR2 SMNVEV (reference sequence). CDR3 protein: CASSHSPSYEQYF. In DNA, the CDR3 is TGTGCCAGCAGTCATTCTCCCTCCTACGAGCAGTACTTC.

The chain recombines TRBV11-3 with TRBJ2-2; the D is unclear. CDR1 SGHNT and CDR2 YENEEA come from the germline V gene. The CDR3 is made up of 15 amino acids. V was cut by 5 bases and J by 3 bases, with 13 bases left in between. The CDR3 loop reads CASSPGSMDTGELFF. In DNA form, the CDR3 reads TGTGCCAGCAGCCCTGGGTCGATGGACACCGGGGAGCTGTTTTTT.

The J gene is TRBJ1-1, the V gene TRBV6-5; D is unclear. Germline CDR1 MNHEY, CDR2 SVGAGI. The V end lost 2 bases, the J end lost 4 bases, and 17 bases lay between the germline ends. This CDR3 has 16 residues. The CDR3: CASSYEGLSLRTEAFF. CDR3 sequence (DNA): TGTGCCAGCAGTTACGAAGGACTTTCCCTGCGCACTGAAGCTTTCTTT.

The chain is built from TRBV28 and TRBJ1-6, with D hard to call. Trimming stripped 3 bases from V and 9 bases from J, with 15 bases between. This CDR3 contains 15 residues. The germline CDR1 and CDR2 sequences are MDHEN and SYDVKM. DNA of the CDR3: TGTGCCAGCAGTTTCGTCCAGGAAGGGTTTTCACCCCTCCACTTT. It is translated as CASSFVQEGFSPLHF.

The chain recombines TRBV6-5 with TRBJ1-5; 9 bases are shared with TRBD1. The CDR3 has 13 residues. Germline V CDR1 and CDR2: MNHEY, SVGAGI. J gave up 5 bases and V 11 bases, and 7 bases lay outside the gene matches. The CDR3 nucleotides read TGTGCCGCAAGTACAGGGGGCCATCAGCCCCAGCATTTT. As protein: CAASTGGHQPQHF.

In DNA, the CDR3 is TGTGCCAGCAGCCCTTCACCGAAGGGCTACACCTTC. Protein product: CASSPSPKGYTF. J is TRBJ1-2 and V is TRBV7-9; D uncertain. Per the germline V gene, CDR1 is SEHNR and CDR2 is FQNEAQ (reference sequence). The CDR3 loop spans 12 amino acids. Trimming pared 5 bases from V and 8 bases from J, leaving 12 bases between.

This clone was seen a few times. The chain is built from TRBV14 and TRBJ1-2; unclear D gene. The ends were cut back, 1 base at V and 4 bases at J, with 7 bases in the middle. This CDR3 has 13 residues. Per the germline V gene, CDR1 is SGHDN and CDR2 is FVKESK. Written as DNA, the CDR3 is TGTGCCAGCAGCCAAGTTCAGGCCTATGGCTACACCTTC. Its protein product is CASSQVQAYGYTF.

The chain carries TRBV7-2 and TRBJ1-5; D ambiguous. V gave up 1 base and J gave up 4 bases, with 14 bases separating them. The CDR3 extends over 16 amino acids. CDR1 is SGHTA, CDR2 FQGNSA, per germline. The CDR3: CASSLVGVGVNQPQHF. DNA for the CDR3: TGTGCCAGCAGCTTAGTTGGGGTCGGGGTTAATCAGCCCCAGCATTTT.